The 16 T cell receptor beta chains in this list originate from one sample, sequenced in a study of shared clonotypes between healthy human individuals. Assay: immunoSEQ multiplex PCR; the TCRdb copy retains only in-frame clones and omits some. The sample lists some 2.3 million clones; over 90% were seen once. Sequenced: naive CD4+ T cells from PBMCs. The sample's subset: CD45RA+ positively selected. The receptors were gathered from a man younger than 30 in good health. Some clones in this sample may be carry-over from other donors' samples.

This clone was seen just once. The chain has TRBV4-1 and TRBJ2-7; weak D call: TRBD2 (6 bases). The V end was cut by 1 base, the J end by 2 bases, with 15 bases between. Germline CDR1 MGHRA, CDR2 YSYEKL. The CDR3 sequence is 16 residues long. The CDR3 coding sequence is TGCGCCAGCAGCCAAGGTATGGCGGGCGGGACCTACGAGCAGTACTTC. Amino acid sequence: CASSQGMAGGTYEQYF.

The genes are TRBV28 and TRBJ2-1, with 12 bases aligning to TRBD2. Germline V gene data show CDR1 as MDHEN and CDR2 as SYDVKM. With V trimmed by 9 bases and J by 12 bases, 12 bases remained unmatched. This CDR3 is 14 amino acids long. CDR3 in DNA: TGTGCCAGTCTAGCGGGAGGGCCGGGAGGCTGGCAGTTCTTC. Translating gives CASLAGGPGGWQFF.

The chain combines TRBV18 with TRBJ1-2; 7 nucleotides line up with TRBD1. The V and J ends lost 3 bases and 10 bases, in that order; junction bases with no gene match: 8. CDR1 is KGHSH and CDR2 is LQKENI in the germline V gene. This CDR3 is 13 amino acids long. The CDR3 nucleotides read TGTGCCAGCTCACCCCAGGACAGGCGTGACTACACCTTC. Encoded protein: CASSPQDRRDYTF. The full variable domain, completed using reference TRBV18 and TRBJ1-2, is NAGVMQNPRHLVRRRGQEARLRCSPMKGHSHVYWYRQLPEEGLKFMVYLQKENIIDESGMPKERFSAEFPKEGPSILRIQQVVRGDSAAYFCASSPQDRRDYTFGSGTRLTVV.

The J gene is TRBJ1-2, the V gene TRBV9; tentatively, D is TRBD1 (6 bases). This CDR3 has 15 amino acids. V shed 0 bases and J shed 8 bases, with 17 bases lying between them. Germline V gene lookup returns CDR1 SGDLS and CDR2 YYNGEE. The CDR3 protein is CASSVAEGSQGGYTF. The CDR3 DNA reads as TGTGCCAGCAGCGTAGCCGAGGGGTCGCAGGGGGGCTACACCTTC.

In regard to this clone: Within the sample, other DNA sequences also encode this same CDR3. The chain is built from TRBV5-1 and TRBJ1-4; D is ambiguous. Germline V gives CDR1 SGHRS, CDR2 YFSETQ. This CDR3 region has 13 residues. Trimming stripped 0 bases from V and 7 bases from J, with 7 bases between. CDR3 DNA sequence: TGCGCCAGCAGCTTGGTGTTGGGTGAAAAACTGTTTTTT. Amino acid sequence: CASSLVLGEKLFF. Drawing the rest from reference TRBV5-1 and TRBJ1-4, the complete variable domain is KAGVTQTPRYLIKTRGQQVTLSCSPISGHRSVSWYQQTPGQGLQFLFEYFSETQRNKGNFPGRFSGRQFSNSRSEMNVSTLELGDSALYLCASSLVLGEKLFFGSGTQLSVL.

Note on this clone: The same CDR3 arises from other DNA sequences in this sample as well. This rearrangement joins TRBV2 to TRBJ2-7; 10 nucleotides agree with TRBD2. The CDR3 totals 12 residues. The V and J ends lost 8 bases and 5 bases, in that order; junction bases with no gene match: 3. Per the germline V gene, CDR1 is SNHLY and CDR2 is FYNNEI. The CDR3 sequence is CASLLAGDEQYF. The CDR3 coding sequence is TGTGCCAGCCTCCTAGCGGGAGACGAGCAGTACTTC.

The V call is TRBV28, the J call TRBJ2-7; 9 bases match TRBD2. In germline, CDR1 is MDHEN, CDR2 SYDVKM. Trimming at V came to 6 bases and at J to 7 bases, leaving 10 bases not matched to a gene. The CDR3 loop spans 14 amino acids. CDR3 amino acids: CASSYGTSIWEQYF. In DNA, the CDR3 is TGTGCCAGCAGCTACGGGACTAGCATCTGGGAGCAGTACTTC.

The CDR3 reads CASSLAGQGLGNQPQHF. The CDR3 DNA follows: TGTGCCAGCAGCTTGGCCGGACAGGGATTAGGCAATCAGCCCCAGCATTTT. The J gene is TRBJ1-5, the V gene TRBV5-5, with 8 bases aligning to TRBD1. Germline V gene sequence: CDR1 SGHKS, CDR2 YYEKEE (reference sequence). J lost 2 bases, V lost 0 bases, and 7 bases had no gene match. This CDR3 is 17 amino acids long.

The rearrangement uses TRBV14 and TRBJ2-3; 9 positions match TRBD2. Germline-derived CDR1 and CDR2 are SGHDN and FVKESK. J was trimmed by 5 bases and V by 2 bases; bases with no gene match: 8. The CDR3 consists of 16 residues. CDR3 in amino acids: CASSQFLAGVGDTQYF. Here the CDR3 DNA reads TGTGCCAGCAGCCAATTTTTAGCGGGAGTTGGAGATACGCAGTATTTT.

This chain links TRBV7-9 with TRBJ2-1; D unclear. Per germline, CDR1 SEHNR and CDR2 FQNEAQ (reference sequence). V was trimmed by 2 bases and J by 2 bases, leaving 7 bases between them. This CDR3 has 14 residues. In DNA, the CDR3 is TGTGCCAGCAGCTTACAACATGCCTACAATGAGCAGTTCTTC. Protein: CASSLQHAYNEQFF.

V is TRBV18 and J is TRBJ2-7, with a tentative D call TRBD1 (6 bases). V was shortened by 6 bases and J by 3 bases, with 12 bases between the two germline ends. The CDR3 is 13 amino acids. Looked up from germline, CDR1 is KGHSH and CDR2 is LQKENI. CDR3 protein: CASSGQRFYEQYF. The CDR3 nucleotides read TGTGCCAGCTCCGGACAGAGGTTCTACGAGCAGTACTTC.

The chain has TRBV5-1 and TRBJ2-1, with D maybe TRBD2 (6 bases). This CDR3 is built from 16 residues. V lost 0 bases to trimming and J lost 8 bases, with 18 bases between them. Germline CDR1 reads SGHRS; CDR2 reads YFSETQ. The CDR3 bases are TGCGCCAGCAGCTTGGGCCCGGGACTCCCATTCGATGAGCAGTTCTTC. Amino acid sequence: CASSLGPGLPFDEQFF.

The rearrangement links TRBV28 to TRBJ1-5; 9 bases agree with TRBD1. CDR3 length: 18 residues. V gave up 5 bases and J gave up 1 base; unmatched junction bases: 12. Germline V gene data show CDR1 as MDHEN and CDR2 as SYDVKM. The CDR3 spells CASSPRDRAIVSNQPQHF. CDR3 DNA sequence: TGTGCCAGCAGTCCCCGGGACAGGGCGATAGTAAGCAATCAGCCCCAGCATTTT.

J is TRBJ2-7 and V is TRBV5-6; tentatively, D is TRBD1 (6 bases). This CDR3 is built from 14 residues. The V gene lost 4 bases and the J gene lost 2 bases, with 13 bases spanning the gap. Germline V gene sequence: CDR1 SGHDT, CDR2 YYEEEE. CDR3 amino acids: CASSPGRGTYEQYF. In DNA, the CDR3 is TGTGCCAGCAGCCCTGGCAGGGGCACCTACGAGCAGTACTTC.

V usage is TRBV4-2 and J usage is TRBJ2-3, with D unresolved. V lost 4 bases and J 1 base, leaving 18 bases between the germline ends. The CDR3 is 17 residues long. Germline V gives CDR1 LGHNA, CDR2 YNFKEQ. CDR3 DNA: TGTGCCAGCAGCCGAACCGCCTACGCCTCCCGCACAGATACGCAGTATTTT. The encoded protein is CASSRTAYASRTDTQYF.

Note on this clone: This sample includes further DNA sequences coding for the same CDR3. This chain links TRBV2 with TRBJ1-4, with TRBD1 matching over 7 bases. Germline V gene sequence: CDR1 SNHLY, CDR2 FYNNEI. Trimming cost V 3 bases and J 0 bases; bases outside gene matches: 1. CDR3 length: 15 amino acids. The CDR3, as DNA: TGTGCCAGCAGTGATACAGGGGCAACTAATGAAAAACTGTTTTTT. Translation: CASSDTGATNEKLFF.